Each of the 17 T cell receptor beta chains below was sequenced from the same sample in a study of cytomegalovirus exposure and HLA in healthy donors. PCR was performed using 60 Vbeta and 13 Jbeta primers. Libraries were prepared by immunoSEQ multiplex PCR; TCRdb keeps only in-frame clonotypes and omits some of them. The table includes about 150,000 clones, less than 10% detected once. Sequencing was performed on PBMCs. Receptor source: a male donor in good health and CMV-seronegative.

This chain links TRBV11-3 with TRBJ2-7; D is unresolved. The CDR3 extends over 12 amino acids. In germline, CDR1 is SGHNT, CDR2 YENEEA. V dropped 8 bases and J dropped 2 bases, with 10 bases sitting between them. The CDR3 region is CASPQRAYEQYF. Written as DNA, the CDR3 is TGTGCCAGCCCCCAGCGCGCCTACGAGCAGTACTTC.

This clone was counted only a few times. This chain uses TRBV7-3 with TRBJ2-2, with 7 bases lining up with TRBD1. The CDR3 runs 16 residues. CDR1 is SGHTA and CDR2 is FQGTGA in the germline V gene. V shed 1 base, J shed 2 bases, and the junction held 4 bases outside the gene matches. The CDR3 coding sequence is TGTGCCAGCAGCTTAATGGGGACAGTTAACACCGGGGAGCTGTTTTTT. It translates to CASSLMGTVNTGELFF.

The chain links TRBV5-4 to TRBJ1-1; unclear D gene. V was shortened by 5 bases and J by 5 bases, with 19 bases between the two germline ends. In germline, CDR1 is SGHNT, CDR2 YYREEE (reference sequence). The CDR3 spans 15 residues. The CDR3: CASRPAENPMTEAFF. In nucleotides, the CDR3 is TGTGCCAGCAGACCCGCGGAGAACCCCATGACTGAAGCTTTCTTT.

This clone has only a few counts. The V and J genes are TRBV4-3 and TRBJ2-7, with 8 bases identical to TRBD2. The V segment lost 1 base and the J segment 0 bases; nucleotides outside the gene matches: 8. Germline loops: CDR1 LGHNA, CDR2 YSLEER. The CDR3 length is 17 residues. This CDR3 reads CASSQVLTSGSSYEQYF. The CDR3 DNA sequence: TGCGCCAGCAGCCAAGTCCTAACTAGCGGCAGCTCCTACGAGCAGTACTTC.

The chain uses TRBV29-1 and TRBJ2-5, with 10 bases lining up with TRBD1. Trimming cost V 4 bases and J 1 base; bases outside gene matches: 0. The CDR3 runs 13 residues. Per germline, CDR1 SQVTM and CDR2 ANQGSEA. The CDR3 spells CSVGTGGQETQYF. The CDR3 nucleotides are TGCAGCGTTGGGACAGGGGGCCAAGAGACCCAGTACTTC.

CDR3: CASSLFSSGRTDTQYF. Written as DNA, the CDR3 is TGTGCCAGCAGTTTATTTTCTAGCGGACGCACAGATACGCAGTATTTT. The rearrangement joins TRBV28 to TRBJ2-3; 7 bases fit TRBD2. This CDR3 contains 16 residues. V gave up 1 base and J gave up 1 base; unmatched junction bases: 5. Germline loops: CDR1 MDHEN, CDR2 SYDVKM. Together with reference TRBV28 and TRBJ2-3, the CDR3 gives the full variable domain: DVKVTQSSRYLVKRTGEKVFLECVQDMDHENMFWYRQDPGLGLRLIYFSYDVKMKEKGDIPEGYSVSREKKERFSLILESASTNQTSMYLCASSLFSSGRTDTQYFGPGTRLTVL.

This clone was picked up a small number of times. V gene TRBV7-9 combines with J gene TRBJ2-3; D is possibly TRBD1 (6 bases). This CDR3 region has 19 residues. Germline values: CDR1 SEHNR, CDR2 FQNEAQ (reference sequence). V lost 5 bases, J lost 2 bases, and 26 bases lay in between. CDR3 sequence reads: CASSTYFPGTSLITDTQYF. CDR3 coding DNA: TGTGCCAGCAGCACCTATTTCCCCGGGACAAGTCTGATCACAGATACGCAGTATTTT.

In this sample, this clone turned up a few times. The V and J genes are TRBV19 and TRBJ2-1, with D perhaps matching TRBD1 (6 bases). The CDR3 has 15 amino acids. With 6 bases removed from V and 0 bases from J, the gap between germline ends came to 12 bases. Per germline, CDR1 LNHDA and CDR2 SQIVND (reference sequence). The CDR3 sequence: CASSLQGGSYNEQFF. For the CDR3, the DNA is TGTGCCAGTAGCCTTCAAGGGGGCTCCTACAATGAGCAGTTCTTC.

V is TRBV27 and J is TRBJ2-1; no definite D call. V was cut by 2 bases and J by 7 bases, with 12 bases left in between. CDR3 size: 14 residues. CDR1 MNHEY and CDR2 SMNVEV come from the germline V gene (reference sequence). DNA of the CDR3: TGTGCCAGCAGTTTACGTTGGGCAGTTAATGAGCAGTTCTTC. Its protein product is CASSLRWAVNEQFF.

The chain is built from TRBV11-2 and TRBJ2-5; no firm D call. There are 13 residues in the CDR3. The V end was cut by 5 bases, the J end by 4 bases, with 11 bases between. Germline V gene lookup returns CDR1 SGHAT and CDR2 FQNNGV. The CDR3 bases are TGTGCCAGCAGCCGTCAGGTATCAGAGACCCAGTACTTC. Translated, it gives CASSRQVSETQYF. Variable domain in full (rest from reference TRBV11-2 and TRBJ2-5): EAGVAQSPRYKIIEKRQSVAFWCNPISGHATLYWYQQILGQGPKLLIQFQNNGVVDDSQLPKDRFSAERLKGVDSTLKIQPAKLEDSAVYLCASSRQVSETQYFGPGTRLLVL.

There are a few counts of this clone. This rearrangement joins TRBV7-9 to TRBJ2-1, with TRBD1 as a possible D gene (6 bases). The CDR3 covers 16 residues. V was trimmed by 5 bases and J by 7 bases, leaving 21 bases between them. Germline CDR1 SEHNR, CDR2 FQNEAQ (reference sequence). The DNA for the CDR3 is TGTGCCAGCAGCCCTGGGGGCGGCTCTGGTTGGAATGAGCAGTTCTTC. It is translated as CASSPGGGSGWNEQFF.

In this sample, this clone turned up a few times. The sample holds other DNA sequences that translate to the same CDR3. The chain uses TRBV27 and TRBJ2-5, with 7 bases that match TRBD1. V was clipped by 0 bases and J by 1 base; unmatched bases: 5. The CDR3 has 16 residues. In germline, CDR1 is MNHEY, CDR2 SMNVEV (reference sequence). The CDR3 reads CASSLSYDRVQETQYF. CDR3 DNA sequence: TGTGCCAGCAGTTTATCCTACGACAGGGTCCAAGAGACCCAGTACTTC.

This sequence joins TRBV5-8 and TRBJ1-1, with 7 bases fitting TRBD1. The length of the CDR3 is 15 residues. The ends lost 2 bases at V and 0 bases at J; junction bases unmatched: 4. Germline V gene data show CDR1 as SGHTS and CDR2 as YDEGEE. CDR3 residues: CASSFGTVLNTEAFF. In nucleotides, the CDR3 is TGTGCCAGCAGCTTTGGGACAGTTCTGAACACTGAAGCTTTCTTT.

This clone was seen only a few times. The chain couples TRBV5-1 to TRBJ2-5, with 7 bases fitting TRBD1. The J call may be in error: the DNA end matches TRBJ2-7 better. Germline V lookup: CDR1 SGHRS, CDR2 YFSETQ. The CDR3 is 15 residues long. CDR3 sequence (DNA): TGCGCCAGCAGCTTGGGGTGGGGACAGCCCTACGAGCAGTACTTC. Protein product: CASSLGWGQPYEQYF.

The rearrangement uses TRBV2 and TRBJ2-5; 8 nucleotides align to TRBD1. The length of the CDR3 is 17 residues. Germline CDR1 is SNHLY and CDR2 is FYNNEI. The J segment lost 5 bases and the V segment lost 6 bases, leaving 17 bases of the junction unmatched. CDR3 nucleotides: TGTGCCAGCAGAACCGGCCCGGGGACAGGAGTTAAGGAGACCCAGTACTTC. It specifies CASRTGPGTGVKETQYF.

This clone was detected a few times. The chain uses TRBV5-1 and TRBJ2-3, with TRBD1 as a possible D gene (6 bases). The germline gives CDR1 SGHRS, CDR2 YFSETQ. The CDR3 contains 17 residues. V was trimmed by 0 bases and J by 4 bases, leaving 18 bases between them. The chain's CDR3 is CASSLEVRGSFADTQYF. CDR3 sequence (DNA): TGCGCCAGCAGCTTGGAGGTTAGGGGGAGTTTCGCAGATACGCAGTATTTT.

This clone was counted between two and nine times. The chain carries TRBV30 and TRBJ2-2, with 7 bases matching TRBD1. The germline V gene encodes CDR1 GTSNPN and CDR2 SVGIG (reference sequence). Trimming at V came to 4 bases and at J to 4 bases, leaving 9 bases not matched to a gene. The CDR3 has 15 residues. The CDR3 DNA sequence: TGTGCCTGGACTGGATCGGGACAGATCACCGGGGAGCTGTTTTTT. Translated: CAWTGSGQITGELFF.